These 19 T cell receptor beta chains originate from one sample sequenced in a study of graft-versus-host responses after intestinal transplantation. Using immunoSEQ multiplex PCR, the repertoire was profiled, and TCRdb retains in-frame clones only, with some absent. The sample contains about 96,000 clones, over 85% of which appear only once. What these receptors recognize is not known. The starting material was unstimulated CD4+ T cells sorted from spleen or lymph node cells, obtained before intestinal transplant. The receptors were gathered from a human donor who received an intestinal transplant.

The chain has TRBV6-1 and TRBJ1-2; D is uncertain. The CDR3 is 13 residues long. The V gene's germline CDR1 is MNHNS and CDR2 SASEGT. Trimming stripped 4 bases from V and 4 bases from J, with 10 bases between. The CDR3 spells CASSGHGTYGYTF. The CDR3 DNA sequence: TGTGCCAGCAGTGGACATGGAACCTATGGCTACACCTTC.

CDR3 bases: TGTGCCAGCAGTGCCTTCTTAACTCGCAATCAGCCCCAGCATTTT. Translation gives CASSAFLTRNQPQHF. The V call is TRBV2, the J call TRBJ1-5; no clear D. This CDR3 comprises 15 residues. The germline V gene encodes CDR1 SNHLY and CDR2 FYNNEI. The germline V and J ends were trimmed by 4 bases and 2 bases, with 12 bases remaining between them.

This clone has a single count. The V call is TRBV6-5, the J call TRBJ2-5; no clear D. The CDR3 is 14 residues long. Germline V gene lookup returns CDR1 MNHEY and CDR2 SVGAGI. V lost 6 bases to trimming and J lost 3 bases, with 14 bases between them. The CDR3 DNA is TGTGCCAGCAGCTACCAAAACGAGAAAGAGACCCAGTACTTC. Encoded protein: CASSYQNEKETQYF.

To note about this clone: In the same sample, other DNA sequences code for this CDR3. DNA of the CDR3: TGTGCCAGCAGTGAATCTTTACAGGGTAGGCAGCAGTACTTC. Residues: CASSESLQGRQQYF. The chain carries TRBV6-1 and TRBJ2-7, with D perhaps matching TRBD1 (6 bases). The CDR3 length is 14 residues. Trimming removed 2 bases from V and 8 bases from J, with 16 bases in between. Germline-derived CDR1 and CDR2 are MNHNS and SASEGT.

The gene calls are TRBV25-1 and TRBJ2-5; TRBD2 matches at 10 bases. V gave up 1 base and J gave up 0 bases; unmatched junction bases: 8. This CDR3 spans 18 amino acids. Looked up from germline, CDR1 is MGHDK and CDR2 is SYGVNS. CDR3 in amino acids: CASSESGLAGAYQETQYF. CDR3 bases: TGTGCCAGCAGTGAATCGGGGCTAGCGGGAGCCTACCAAGAGACCCAGTACTTC.

CDR3 nucleotide sequence: TGTGCCAGCAGTGAAGCGGGGACTGGACGCCTCTATTACAATGAGCAGTTCTTC. This sequence encodes CASSEAGTGRLYYNEQFF. J is TRBJ2-1 and V is TRBV2; D perhaps matches TRBD2 (6 bases). CDR1 and CDR2 (germline): SNHLY, FYNNEI. There are 18 residues in the CDR3. V was trimmed by 0 bases and J by 4 bases, leaving 19 bases between them.

The gene calls are TRBV11-2 and TRBJ2-5, with TRBD2 identical over 9 bases. The germline V gene encodes CDR1 SGHAT and CDR2 FQNNGV. The CDR3 covers 14 residues. The V gene end was trimmed by 5 bases and the J gene end by 2 bases; junction bases not matched to a gene: 3. Here the CDR3 DNA reads TGTGCCAGCAGCGTCGGACTAGCGCAAGAGACCCAGTACTTC. Its translation: CASSVGLAQETQYF.

This sequence joins TRBV29-1 and TRBJ2-7; perhaps TRBD1 as D (7 bases). The germline V gene encodes CDR1 SQVTM and CDR2 ANQGSEA. Trimming stripped 7 bases from V and 3 bases from J, with 16 bases between. The CDR3 consists of 13 residues. The CDR3 DNA reads TGCAGCGCCCGGACAGGAGGGGTCTACGAGCAGTACTTC. This codes for CSARTGGVYEQYF.

This clone appeared a single time. This sequence joins TRBV25-1 and TRBJ2-7; 8 bases align to TRBD2. There are 16 residues in the CDR3. Germline CDR1 reads MGHDK; CDR2 reads SYGVNS. Trimming cost V 4 bases and J 4 bases; bases outside gene matches: 12. Here the CDR3 reads CASSGPRVAGGYEQYF. For the CDR3, the DNA is TGTGCCAGCAGTGGACCCAGGGTCGCGGGAGGTTACGAGCAGTACTTC.

This chain joins TRBV18 and TRBJ2-2; 7 bases align to TRBD1. V was clipped by 2 bases and J by 7 bases; unmatched bases: 4. In germline, CDR1 is KGHSH, CDR2 LQKENI. CDR3 length: 14 residues. The CDR3 nucleotides are TGTGCCAGCTCACCAGACAGGGTAATCGGGGAGCTGTTTTTT. As protein: CASSPDRVIGELFF.

CDR3 amino acids: CASRIKCGTDTQYF. CDR3 nucleotides: TGTGCCAGCAGAATAAAATGCGGCACAGATACGCAGTATTTT. The chain is built from TRBV7-4 and TRBJ2-3, with D unclear. The V gene lost 6 bases and the J gene lost 1 base, with 11 bases spanning the gap. This CDR3 is built from 14 residues. CDR1 and CDR2 (germline): SGHVT, SQSDAQ.

This chain connects TRBV18 to TRBJ2-1; 7 nucleotides match TRBD1. J lost 8 bases, V lost 1 base, and 2 bases had no gene match. CDR1 and CDR2 (germline): KGHSH, LQKENI. This CDR3 has 13 amino acids. The CDR3 DNA is TGTGCCAGCTCACCACAGGGGGCCTATGAGCAGTTCTTC. It translates to CASSPQGAYEQFF.

The chain carries TRBV19 and TRBJ2-3; 12 nucleotides align to TRBD2. V trimming: 4 bases; J trimming: 3 bases; junction bases outside the gene matches: 5. The CDR3 sequence is 16 residues long. The germline V gene encodes CDR1 LNHDA and CDR2 SQIVND (reference sequence). The CDR3 loop is CASSRRLAGETDTQYF. The CDR3 DNA sequence: TGTGCCAGTAGTAGAAGACTAGCGGGAGAGACAGATACGCAGTATTTT.

This clone was seen just once. The V and J genes are TRBV19 and TRBJ1-6; 7 bases line up with TRBD1. CDR3 length: 17 residues. J was trimmed by 0 bases and V by 4 bases; bases with no gene match: 6. CDR1 and CDR2 from the germline V gene are LNHDA and SQIVND (reference sequence). The CDR3 loop is CASSNIRGSSYNSPLHF. The CDR3 coding sequence is TGTGCCAGTAGTAACATCAGGGGGAGCTCCTATAATTCACCCCTCCACTTT. Variable domain in full (rest from reference TRBV19 and TRBJ1-6): DGGITQSPKYLFRKEGQNVTLSCEQNLNHDAMYWYRQDPGQGLRLIYYSQIVNDFQKGDIAEGYSVSREKKESFPLTVTSAQKNPTAFYLCASSNIRGSSYNSPLHFGNGTRLTVT.

The chain joins TRBV4-1 to TRBJ2-1, with D perhaps being TRBD1 or TRBD2 (5 bases each). Germline CDR1 and CDR2: MGHRA and YSYEKL. V dropped 4 bases and J dropped 4 bases, with 20 bases sitting between them. This CDR3 comprises 17 residues. The CDR3: CASSLRHGTQTYNEQFF. CDR3 DNA: TGCGCCAGCAGCCTCCGCCACGGGACCCAGACTTACAATGAGCAGTTCTTC.

The V call is TRBV30, the J call TRBJ1-2, with D unclear. Germline values: CDR1 GTSNPN, CDR2 SVGIG (reference sequence). V was clipped by 5 bases and J by 3 bases, with 10 bases between them. The CDR3 has 12 amino acids. This chain's CDR3 is CAWGEGDYGYTF. The CDR3 region has the DNA TGTGCCTGGGGAGAGGGCGACTATGGCTACACCTTC.

The rearrangement links TRBV11-2 to TRBJ2-1, with D tentatively TRBD2 (6 bases). The CDR3 has 15 residues. Looked up from germline, CDR1 is SGHAT and CDR2 is FQNNGV. Trimming took off 1 base at V and 2 bases at J, with 9 bases between the two ends. CDR3 sequence reads: CASSLVPGAYNEQFF. The CDR3 nucleotides are TGTGCCAGCAGCTTAGTCCCGGGAGCCTACAATGAGCAGTTCTTC.

This chain joins TRBV18 and TRBJ2-1; either TRBD1 or TRBD2 may supply D (5 bases each). The germline V gene has CDR1 KGHSH and CDR2 LQKENI. This CDR3 has 17 residues. Trimming cost V 2 bases and J 0 bases, with 14 bases left between them. The CDR3, as DNA: TGTGCCAGCTCACCAAGGGGTGGACTCCACTCCTACAATGAGCAGTTCTTC. Protein sequence: CASSPRGGLHSYNEQFF. The whole variable domain, filled in from reference TRBV18 and TRBJ2-1, reads NAGVMQNPRHLVRRRGQEARLRCSPMKGHSHVYWYRQLPEEGLKFMVYLQKENIIDESGMPKERFSAEFPKEGPSILRIQQVVRGDSAAYFCASSPRGGLHSYNEQFFGPGTRLTVL.

J is TRBJ2-3 and V is TRBV5-1; no clear D gene. Germline V CDR1 and CDR2: SGHRS, YFSETQ. CDR3 length: 14 residues. V was shortened by 0 bases and J by 6 bases, with 11 bases between the two germline ends. CDR3 DNA sequence: TGCGCCAGCAGCTTGGACAGCCTTAGGGATACGCAGTATTTT. Amino acid sequence: CASSLDSLRDTQYF.